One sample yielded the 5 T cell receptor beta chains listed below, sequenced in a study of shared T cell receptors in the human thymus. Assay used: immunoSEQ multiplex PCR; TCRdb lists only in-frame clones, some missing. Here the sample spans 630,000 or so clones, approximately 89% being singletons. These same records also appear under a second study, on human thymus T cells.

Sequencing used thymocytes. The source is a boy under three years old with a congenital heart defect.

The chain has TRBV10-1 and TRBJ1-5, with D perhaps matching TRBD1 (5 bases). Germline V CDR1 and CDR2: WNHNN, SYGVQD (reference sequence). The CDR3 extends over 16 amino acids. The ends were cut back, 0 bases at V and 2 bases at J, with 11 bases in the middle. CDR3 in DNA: TGCGCCAGCAGTGAGTCGCGGGGCCGCCGCAATCAGCCCCAGCATTTT. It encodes CASSESRGRRNQPQHF.

CDR3 bases: TGCGCCAGCAGTCCAAAAGAGAATAGCAATCAGCCCCAGCATTTT. Translated, it gives CASSPKENSNQPQHF. The chain is built from TRBV4-1 and TRBJ1-5; D uncertain. Trimming removed 6 bases from V and 0 bases from J, with 12 bases in between. The CDR3 sequence is 15 residues long. The germline V gene has CDR1 MGHRA and CDR2 YSYEKL.

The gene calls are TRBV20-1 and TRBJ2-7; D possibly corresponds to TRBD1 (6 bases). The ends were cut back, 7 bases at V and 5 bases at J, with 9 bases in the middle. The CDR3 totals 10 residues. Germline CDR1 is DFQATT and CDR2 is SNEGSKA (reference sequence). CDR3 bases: TGCAGTGTGGGGGCCGACGAGCAGTACTTC. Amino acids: CSVGADEQYF.

The CDR3 reads CASSISGYSNQPQHF. DNA for the CDR3: TGTGCCAGTAGTATATCAGGGTATAGCAATCAGCCCCAGCATTTT. This chain connects TRBV19 to TRBJ1-5; maybe TRBD1 (5 bases). The germline V gene has CDR1 LNHDA and CDR2 SQIVND (reference sequence). V was pared by 2 bases and J by 0 bases, with 8 bases between. This CDR3 spans 15 amino acids.

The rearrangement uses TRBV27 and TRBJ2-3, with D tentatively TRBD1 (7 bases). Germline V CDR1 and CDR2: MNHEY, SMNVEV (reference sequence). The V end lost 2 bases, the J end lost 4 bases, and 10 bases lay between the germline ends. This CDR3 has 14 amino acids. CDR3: CASSLSRGADTQYF. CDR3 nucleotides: TGTGCCAGCAGTTTAAGCAGGGGGGCAGATACGCAGTATTTT.